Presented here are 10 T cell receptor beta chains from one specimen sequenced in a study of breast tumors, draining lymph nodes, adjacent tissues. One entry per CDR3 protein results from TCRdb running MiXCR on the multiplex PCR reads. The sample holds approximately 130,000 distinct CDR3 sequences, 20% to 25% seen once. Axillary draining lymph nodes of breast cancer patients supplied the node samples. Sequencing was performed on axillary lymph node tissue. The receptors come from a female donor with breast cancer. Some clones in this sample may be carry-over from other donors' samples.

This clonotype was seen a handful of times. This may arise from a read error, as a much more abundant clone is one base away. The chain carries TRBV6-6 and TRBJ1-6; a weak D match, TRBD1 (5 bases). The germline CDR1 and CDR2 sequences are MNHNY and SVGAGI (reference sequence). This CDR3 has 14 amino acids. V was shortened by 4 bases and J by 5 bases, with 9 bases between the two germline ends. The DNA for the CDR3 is TGTGCCAGCAGTTGCGCAGGGAATAATTCACCCCTCCACTTT. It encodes CASSCAGNNSPLHF.

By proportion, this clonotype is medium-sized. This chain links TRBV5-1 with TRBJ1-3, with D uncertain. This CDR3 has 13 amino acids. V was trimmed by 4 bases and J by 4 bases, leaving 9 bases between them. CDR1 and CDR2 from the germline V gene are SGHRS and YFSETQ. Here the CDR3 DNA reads TGCGCCAGCAGCACCTGGACGGGAAACACCATATATTTT. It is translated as CASSTWTGNTIYF.

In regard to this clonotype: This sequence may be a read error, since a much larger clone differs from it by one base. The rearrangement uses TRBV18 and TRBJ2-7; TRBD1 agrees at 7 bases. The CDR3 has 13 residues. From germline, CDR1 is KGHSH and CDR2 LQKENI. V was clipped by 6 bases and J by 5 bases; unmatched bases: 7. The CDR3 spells CASSATGTDEQYF. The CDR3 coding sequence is TGTGCCAGCTCTGCGACAGGGACGGACGAGCAGTACTTC.

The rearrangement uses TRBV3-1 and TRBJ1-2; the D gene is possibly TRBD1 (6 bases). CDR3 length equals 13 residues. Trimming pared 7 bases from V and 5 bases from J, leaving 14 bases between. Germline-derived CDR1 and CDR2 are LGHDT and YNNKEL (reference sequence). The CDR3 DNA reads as TGTGCCAGCAAAGGGAAAGGGGGTTATGGCTACACCTTC. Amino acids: CASKGKGGYGYTF.

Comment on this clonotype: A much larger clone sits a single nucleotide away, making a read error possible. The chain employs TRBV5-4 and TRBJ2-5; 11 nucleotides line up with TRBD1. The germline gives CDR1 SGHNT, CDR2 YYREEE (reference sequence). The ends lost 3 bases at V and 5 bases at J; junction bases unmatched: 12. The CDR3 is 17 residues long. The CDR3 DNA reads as TGTGCCAGCAGCTCGGGGGGACAGGGGGAAATATTGGAGACCCAGTACTTC. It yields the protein CASSSGGQGEILETQYF.

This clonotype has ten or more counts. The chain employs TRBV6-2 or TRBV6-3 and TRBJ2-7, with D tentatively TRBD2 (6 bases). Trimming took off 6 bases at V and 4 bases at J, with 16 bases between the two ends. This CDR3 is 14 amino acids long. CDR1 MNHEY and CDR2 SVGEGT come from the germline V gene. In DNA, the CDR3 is TGTGCCAGCAGAAACGCCGCTAGCGTTTACGAGCAGTACTTC. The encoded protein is CASRNAASVYEQYF.

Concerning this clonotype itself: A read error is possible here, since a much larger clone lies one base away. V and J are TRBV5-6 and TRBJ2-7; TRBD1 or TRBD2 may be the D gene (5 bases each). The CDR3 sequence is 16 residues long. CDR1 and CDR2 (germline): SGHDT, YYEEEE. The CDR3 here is CASSLVRDQDSYERYF. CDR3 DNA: TGTGCCAGCAGCTTGGTACGGGACCAAGACTCCTACGAGCGGTACTTC.

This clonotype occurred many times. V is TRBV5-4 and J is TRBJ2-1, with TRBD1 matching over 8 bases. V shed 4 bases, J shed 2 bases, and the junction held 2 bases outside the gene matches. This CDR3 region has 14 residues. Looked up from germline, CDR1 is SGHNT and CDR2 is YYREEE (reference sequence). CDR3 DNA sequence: TGTGCCAGCAGCAGGACAGGGACCTACAATGAGCAGTTCTTC. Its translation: CASSRTGTYNEQFF. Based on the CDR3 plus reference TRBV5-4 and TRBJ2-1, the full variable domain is ETGVTQSPTHLIKTRGQQVTLRCSSQSGHNTVSWYQQALGQGPQFIFQYYREEENGRGNFPPRFSGLQFPNYSSELNVNALELDDSALYLCASSRTGTYNEQFFGPGTRLTVL.

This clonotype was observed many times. CDR3 sequence reads: CASLRGGLRSDNEQFF. The CDR3 bases are TGTGCCAGTCTACGTGGGGGTCTGCGGTCTGACAATGAGCAGTTCTTC. This chain links TRBV6-1 with TRBJ2-1; D possibly matches TRBD1 or TRBD2 (5 bases each). The CDR3 has 16 amino acids. Germline CDR1 MNHNS, CDR2 SASEGT. V was pared by 9 bases and J by 5 bases, with 23 bases between.

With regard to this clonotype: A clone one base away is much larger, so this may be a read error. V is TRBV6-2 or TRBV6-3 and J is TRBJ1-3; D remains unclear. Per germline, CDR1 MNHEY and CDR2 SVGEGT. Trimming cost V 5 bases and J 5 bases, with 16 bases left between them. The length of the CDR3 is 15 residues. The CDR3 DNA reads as TGTGCCAGCAGTCCCCGGAAGGGTGATAGAAACACCATATATTTT. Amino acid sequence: CASSPRKGDRNTIYF.